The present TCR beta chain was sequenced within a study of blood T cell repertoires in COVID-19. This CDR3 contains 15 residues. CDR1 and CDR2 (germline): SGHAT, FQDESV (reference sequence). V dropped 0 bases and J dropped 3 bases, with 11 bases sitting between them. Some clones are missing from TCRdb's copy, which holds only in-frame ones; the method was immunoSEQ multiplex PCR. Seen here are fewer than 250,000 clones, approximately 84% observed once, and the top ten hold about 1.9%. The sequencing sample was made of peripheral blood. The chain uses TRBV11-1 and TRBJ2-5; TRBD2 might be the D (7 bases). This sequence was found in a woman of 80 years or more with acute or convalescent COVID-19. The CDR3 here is CASSLAGGPEETQYF. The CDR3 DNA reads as TGTGCCAGCAGCTTAGCGGGGGGGCCGGAAGAGACCCAGTACTTC.